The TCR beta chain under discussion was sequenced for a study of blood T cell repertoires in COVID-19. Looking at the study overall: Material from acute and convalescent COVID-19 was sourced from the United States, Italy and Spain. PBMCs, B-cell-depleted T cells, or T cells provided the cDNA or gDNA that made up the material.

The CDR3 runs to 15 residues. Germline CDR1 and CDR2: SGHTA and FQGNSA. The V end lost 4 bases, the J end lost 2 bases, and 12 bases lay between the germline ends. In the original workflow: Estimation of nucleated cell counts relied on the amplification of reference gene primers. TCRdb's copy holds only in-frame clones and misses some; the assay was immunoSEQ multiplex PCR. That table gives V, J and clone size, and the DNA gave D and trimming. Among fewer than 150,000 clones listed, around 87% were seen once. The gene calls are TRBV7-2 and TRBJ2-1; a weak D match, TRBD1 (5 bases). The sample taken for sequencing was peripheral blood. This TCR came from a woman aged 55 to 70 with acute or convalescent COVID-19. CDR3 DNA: TGTGCCAGCAGCTCCTACAAAGGGGCCTACAATGAGCAGTTCTTC. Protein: CASSSYKGAYNEQFF.